The 27 T cell receptor beta chains below come from one sample, sequenced in a study of T cell responses to AZD1222 COVID-19 vaccine. Repertoires were generated with immunoSEQ multiplex PCR, while TCRdb's copy carries only in-frame clones and drops some. With 150,000 or so clones in the sample, the ten largest clones hold about 2.3%. Sequencing was performed on peripheral blood. These receptors all come from an adult in good health.

This sequence joins TRBV28 and TRBJ1-1, with 7 nucleotides matching TRBD1. The CDR3 has 14 amino acids. The ends lost 5 bases at V and 4 bases at J; junction bases unmatched: 7. Germline V lookup: CDR1 MDHEN, CDR2 SYDVKM. CDR3 protein: CASSLTDRATEAFF. Written as DNA, the CDR3 is TGTGCCAGCAGTCTGACCGACAGGGCCACTGAAGCTTTCTTT.

A note on this clone: Other nucleotide sequences from this sample produce the same CDR3. This chain uses TRBV5-1 with TRBJ2-1, with 7 bases matching TRBD1. After removal of 4 bases from V and 0 bases from J, the junction contained 4 bases not matched to a gene. The CDR3 has 15 amino acids. The germline V gene has CDR1 SGHRS and CDR2 YFSETQ. DNA for the CDR3: TGCGCCAGCAGCCCACGACAGGGCTCCTACAATGAGCAGTTCTTC. As protein: CASSPRQGSYNEQFF.

The chain links TRBV29-1 to TRBJ1-5; D might be TRBD1 (6 bases). Trimming removed 6 bases at V and 7 bases at J, with 13 bases between. Per the germline V gene, CDR1 is SQVTM and CDR2 is ANQGSEA. The CDR3 loop spans 12 amino acids. The chain's CDR3 is CSVQQGNQPQHF. Here the CDR3 DNA reads TGCAGCGTCCAACAGGGAAACCAGCCCCAGCATTTT. The whole variable domain, filled in from reference TRBV29-1 and TRBJ1-5, reads SAVISQKPSRDICQRGTSLTIQCQVDSQVTMMFWYRQQPGQSLTLIATANQGSEATYESGFVIDKFPISRPNLTFSTLTVSNMSPEDSSIYLCSVQQGNQPQHFGDGTRLSIL.

The chain recombines TRBV30 with TRBJ1-5; D unclear. The CDR3 contains 14 residues. Germline-derived CDR1 and CDR2 are GTSNPN and SVGIG (reference sequence). With 4 bases removed from V and 3 bases from J, the gap between germline ends came to 13 bases. The CDR3: CAWNLDGHNQPQHF. In nucleotides, the CDR3 is TGTGCCTGGAATCTGGACGGGCACAATCAGCCCCAGCATTTT.

The chain uses TRBV19 and TRBJ1-6; TRBD1 might be the D (5 bases). V shed 1 base and J shed 7 bases, with 8 bases lying between them. This CDR3 contains 14 residues. Germline V gives CDR1 LNHDA, CDR2 SQIVND (reference sequence). The chain's CDR3 is CASSIAGGNSPLHF. The CDR3 bases are TGTGCCAGTAGTATAGCCGGGGGGAATTCACCCCTCCACTTT.

The J gene is TRBJ2-1, the V gene TRBV30, with D perhaps matching TRBD2 (5 bases). The CDR3 length is 15 residues. The V end was cut by 0 bases, the J end by 4 bases, with 13 bases between. Germline CDR1 GTSNPN, CDR2 SVGIG (reference sequence). CDR3 loop: CAWSVGDPGYNEQFF. DNA for the CDR3: TGTGCCTGGAGTGTAGGTGATCCGGGATACAATGAGCAGTTCTTC.

The rearrangement uses TRBV4-3 and TRBJ2-5; 12 nucleotides line up with TRBD2. The CDR3 runs 18 residues. CDR1 is LGHNA, CDR2 YSLEER, per germline. Germline trimming cut 0 bases from V and 5 bases from J; bases unmatched to any gene: 10. CDR3 DNA sequence: TGCGCCAGCAGCCAAGATCGGCTAGCGGGGGGGCCTGGGGAGACCCAGTACTTC. It yields the protein CASSQDRLAGGPGETQYF.

The rearrangement joins TRBV5-1 to TRBJ1-1; D unresolved. The CDR3 is made up of 17 amino acids. From germline, CDR1 is SGHRS and CDR2 YFSETQ. V was shortened by 0 bases and J by 1 base, with 16 bases between the two germline ends. The CDR3 sequence is CASSLVMRAASNTEAFF. In nucleotides, the CDR3 is TGCGCCAGCAGCTTGGTAATGCGAGCAGCTTCGAACACTGAAGCTTTCTTT.

The chain links TRBV30 to TRBJ1-2, with TRBD1 identical over 11 bases. This CDR3 is built from 16 residues. Germline CDR1 and CDR2: GTSNPN and SVGIG (reference sequence). V gave up 0 bases and J gave up 2 bases; unmatched junction bases: 5. In DNA form, the CDR3 reads TGTGCCTGGAGTGTACTGGACAGGGGGCCAAACTATGGCTACACCTTC. As protein: CAWSVLDRGPNYGYTF.

The chain recombines TRBV24-1 with TRBJ2-2, with D possibly matching TRBD1 (6 bases). The V end was cut by 5 bases, the J end by 1 base, with 13 bases between. This CDR3 is built from 16 residues. Germline V gene lookup returns CDR1 KGHDR and CDR2 SFDVKD. As DNA, the CDR3 is TGTGCCACCAGTGCCTTCCGAGGGGGGAACACCGGGGAGCTGTTTTTT. This encodes CATSAFRGGNTGELFF.

This chain links TRBV4-2 with TRBJ1-6; D might be TRBD1 (5 bases). Germline CDR1 LGHNA, CDR2 YNFKEQ. CDR3 length: 16 residues. Trimming cost V 3 bases and J 0 bases, with 9 bases left between them. CDR3 sequence: CASSQGGSSYNSPLHF. The CDR3 nucleotides read TGTGCCAGCAGCCAGGGGGGAAGCTCCTATAATTCACCCCTCCACTTT.

The chain links TRBV6-5 to TRBJ2-7; a weak D match, TRBD2 (6 bases). CDR3 length: 13 residues. Germline-derived CDR1 and CDR2 are MNHEY and SVGAGI. Trimming took 6 bases from V and 4 from J, leaving 13 bases between them. In DNA, the CDR3 is TGTGCCAGCAGCCAGTTGGGACTTTACGAGCAGTACTTC. Residues: CASSQLGLYEQYF.

The chain is built from TRBV7-9 and TRBJ2-7, with D possibly TRBD2 on 6 matching bases. This CDR3 has 11 amino acids. Germline V lookup: CDR1 SEHNR, CDR2 FQNEAQ (reference sequence). Trimming took 5 bases from V and 9 from J, leaving 11 bases between them. This CDR3 is CASSGGTVQYF. CDR3 coding DNA: TGTGCCAGCAGCGGGGGGACCGTGCAGTACTTC. Variable domain in full (rest from reference TRBV7-9 and TRBJ2-7): DTGVSQNPRHKITKRGQNVTFRCDPISEHNRLYWYRQTLGQGPEFLTYFQNEAQLEKSRLLSDRFSAERPKGSFSTLEIQRTEQGDSAMYLCASSGGTVQYFGPGTRLTVT.

CDR3 in DNA: TGTGCCAGCAGCCCAGGGGGGGGCTCTAACTATGGCTACACCTTC. Amino acid sequence: CASSPGGGSNYGYTF. V usage is TRBV7-2 and J usage is TRBJ1-2; TRBD1 matches 7 bases. The trim removed 5 bases at V and 0 bases at J, leaving 6 bases unmatched. The CDR3 has 15 residues. Per germline, CDR1 SGHTA and CDR2 FQGNSA.

V usage is TRBV4-3 and J usage is TRBJ1-2; TRBD1 might be the D (6 bases). The CDR3 totals 16 residues. Germline CDR1 and CDR2: LGHNA and YSLEER. V dropped 0 bases and J dropped 4 bases, with 15 bases sitting between them. CDR3 protein: CASSQDWTARTYGYTF. The CDR3 DNA follows: TGCGCCAGCAGCCAAGACTGGACAGCAAGAACCTATGGCTACACCTTC.

This chain links TRBV6-5 with TRBJ2-7; 7 positions match TRBD1. Germline loops: CDR1 MNHEY, CDR2 SVGAGI. The CDR3 contains 14 residues. V was clipped by 2 bases and J by 2 bases; unmatched bases: 3. For the CDR3, the DNA is TGTGCCAGCAGTTACGGGCAGGGGGCCTACGAGCAGTACTTC. It specifies CASSYGQGAYEQYF.

This chain connects TRBV11-2 to TRBJ1-1; D ambiguous. This CDR3 region has 15 residues. Trimming removed 5 bases at V and 1 base at J, with 14 bases between. The germline CDR1 and CDR2 sequences are SGHAT and FQNNGV. CDR3 nucleotide sequence: TGTGCCAGCAGCAAAAGAGCGAAATCGAACACTGAAGCTTTCTTT. Residues: CASSKRAKSNTEAFF.

The chain links TRBV7-2 to TRBJ1-6, with D hard to call. The CDR3 is 17 amino acids. V was trimmed by 3 bases and J by 0 bases, leaving 12 bases between them. Germline-derived CDR1 and CDR2 are SGHTA and FQGNSA. Here the CDR3 reads CASSFGVWSSYNSPLHF. For the CDR3, the DNA is TGTGCCAGCAGCTTTGGCGTTTGGAGCTCCTATAATTCACCCCTCCACTTT.

J is TRBJ1-5 and V is TRBV18; unclear D gene. Per germline, CDR1 KGHSH and CDR2 LQKENI. CDR3 size: 15 residues. V was cut by 3 bases and J by 4 bases, with 13 bases left in between. DNA of the CDR3: TGTGCCAGCTCACCGACGGGCACAGAAAATCAGCCCCAGCATTTT. Translated: CASSPTGTENQPQHF.

The CDR3 region is CASSSRGNSPLHF. The CDR3 DNA reads TGTGCCAGCAGCTCAAGGGGAAATTCACCCCTCCACTTT. The rearrangement uses TRBV5-6 and TRBJ1-6; D might be TRBD1 (5 bases). Trimming shortened V by 3 bases and J by 7 bases, and 8 bases separated the two germline ends. Per the germline V gene, CDR1 is SGHDT and CDR2 is YYEEEE. This CDR3 spans 13 amino acids. Drawing the rest from reference TRBV5-6 and TRBJ1-6, the complete variable domain is DAGVTQSPTHLIKTRGQQVTLRCSPKSGHDTVSWYQQALGQGPQFIFQYYEEEERQRGNFPDRFSGHQFPNYSSELNVNALLLGDSALYLCASSSRGNSPLHFGNGTRLTVT.

CDR3 sequence (DNA): TGTGCCAGCAGCACAGTCACCGGGGAGCTGTTTTTT. It codes for CASSTVTGELFF. V gene TRBV3-1 (or the pseudogene TRBV3-2) combines with J gene TRBJ2-2; no definite D call. V shed 5 bases and J shed 4 bases, with 5 bases lying between them. The CDR3 is 12 residues long. Per the germline V gene, CDR1 is LGHDT and CDR2 is YNNKEL (reference sequence).

The chain couples TRBV6-2 or TRBV6-3 to TRBJ1-1, with D hard to call. The germline V gene has CDR1 MNHEY and CDR2 SVGEGT. The V end was cut by 2 bases, the J end by 1 base, with 14 bases between. There are 16 residues in the CDR3. CDR3 sequence reads: CASSYAVSSGNTEAFF. CDR3 coding DNA: TGTGCCAGCAGTTACGCCGTCAGTTCGGGGAACACTGAAGCTTTCTTT.

This chain joins TRBV30 and TRBJ1-4, with D possibly matching TRBD1 (5 bases). The CDR3 contains 14 residues. Germline CDR1 is GTSNPN and CDR2 is SVGIG (reference sequence). The V and J ends lost 0 bases and 8 bases respectively, with 13 bases between them. The CDR3 DNA reads as TGTGCCTGGAGTGTCGGGACTATCCAGGAAAAACTGTTTTTT. It is translated as CAWSVGTIQEKLFF.

The chain recombines TRBV28 with TRBJ1-2; a possible D gene is TRBD1 (6 bases). Per germline, CDR1 MDHEN and CDR2 SYDVKM. V was clipped by 7 bases and J by 4 bases, with 13 bases between them. CDR3 length equals 13 residues. CDR3 amino acids: CASTTGRTYGYTF. CDR3 nucleotides: TGTGCCAGCACCACAGGGAGGACCTATGGCTACACCTTC.

The chain uses TRBV13 and TRBJ1-3; D remains ambiguous. V was trimmed by 5 bases and J by 4 bases, leaving 12 bases between them. This CDR3 is built from 14 residues. Germline V CDR1 and CDR2: PRHDT, FYEKMQ (reference sequence). CDR3 nucleotide sequence: TGTGCCAGCAGCGCCCCTCCAAGAGGAAACACCATATATTTT. Protein product: CASSAPPRGNTIYF.

The rearrangement joins TRBV5-4 to TRBJ2-3, with 9 bases lining up with TRBD2. Per germline, CDR1 SGHNT and CDR2 YYREEE (reference sequence). The CDR3 is 12 amino acids. DNA for the CDR3: TGTGCGTGCGGGGGGGGCACAGATACGCAGTATTTT. This codes for CACGGGTDTQYF.

The chain recombines TRBV12-3 or TRBV12-4 with TRBJ2-1; unclear D gene. The CDR3 contains 12 residues. V lost 6 bases and J 4 bases, leaving 7 bases between the germline ends. DNA of the CDR3: TGTGCCAGCAGCGGCATTTACAATGAGCAGTTCTTC. Protein product: CASSGIYNEQFF.